This TCR beta chain was obtained from a study of blood T cells in healthy people across ages. Sample-barcoded 5' priming and a J-beta primer mix drove a second PCR of about 6 to 12 cycles. TCRdb analysed the 5' RACE reads with MiXCR anew, one entry per CDR3 protein. The table records 800,000 to 1,300,000 distinct CDR3 sequences, approximately 25% of them present only once. This clonotype was observed a few times. The CDR3 consists of 11 residues. The junction had 4 bases not matched to a gene; V was cut back by 9 bases and J by 9 bases. Per germline, CDR1 MNHEY and CDR2 SVGAGI. The data were also submitted as part of a second study, on T cells of mothers and their children.

The source material was blood. This receptor was taken from a girl aged 2 to 9 in good health. This chain uses TRBV6-5 with TRBJ2-4; 8 bases map to TRBD2. CDR3 sequence (DNA): TGTGCCAGTTTCGCGGGGGGCATTCAGTACTTC. As protein: CASFAGGIQYF.